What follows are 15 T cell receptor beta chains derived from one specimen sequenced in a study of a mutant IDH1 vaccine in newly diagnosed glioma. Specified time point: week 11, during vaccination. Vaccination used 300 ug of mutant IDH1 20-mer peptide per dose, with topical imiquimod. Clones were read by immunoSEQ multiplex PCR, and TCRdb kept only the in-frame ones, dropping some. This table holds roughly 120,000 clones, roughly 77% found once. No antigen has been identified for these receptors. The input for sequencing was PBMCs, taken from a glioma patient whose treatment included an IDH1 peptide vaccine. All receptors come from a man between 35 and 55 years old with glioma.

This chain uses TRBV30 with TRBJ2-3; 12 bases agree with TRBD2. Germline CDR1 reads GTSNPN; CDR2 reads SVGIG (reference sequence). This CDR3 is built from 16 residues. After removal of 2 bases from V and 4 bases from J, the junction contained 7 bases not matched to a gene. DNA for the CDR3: TGTGCCTGGAGTCTTGGACTAGCGGGGTACTCAGATACGCAGTATTTT. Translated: CAWSLGLAGYSDTQYF.

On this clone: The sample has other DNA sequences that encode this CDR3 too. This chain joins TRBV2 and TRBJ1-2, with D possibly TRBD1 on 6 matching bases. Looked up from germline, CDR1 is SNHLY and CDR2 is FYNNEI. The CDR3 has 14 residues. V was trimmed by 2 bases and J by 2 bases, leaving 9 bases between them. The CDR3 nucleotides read TGTGCCAGCAGTGAACAGGGGAAAAACTATGGCTACACCTTC. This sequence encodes CASSEQGKNYGYTF.

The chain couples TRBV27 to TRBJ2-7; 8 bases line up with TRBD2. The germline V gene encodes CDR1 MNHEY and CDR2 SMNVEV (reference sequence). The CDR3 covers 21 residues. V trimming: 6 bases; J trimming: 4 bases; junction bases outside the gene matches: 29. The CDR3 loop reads CASSKRGHSPGLVATGYEQYF. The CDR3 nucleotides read TGTGCCAGCAGCAAGAGGGGTCATAGCCCGGGACTAGTCGCTACAGGATACGAGCAGTACTTC.

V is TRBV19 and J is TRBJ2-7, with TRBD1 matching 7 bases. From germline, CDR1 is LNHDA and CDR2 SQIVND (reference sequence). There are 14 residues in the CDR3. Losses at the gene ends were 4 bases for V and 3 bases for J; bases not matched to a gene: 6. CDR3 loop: CASSKGTVVYEQYF. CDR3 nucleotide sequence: TGTGCCAGTAGTAAAGGGACAGTTGTCTACGAGCAGTACTTC.

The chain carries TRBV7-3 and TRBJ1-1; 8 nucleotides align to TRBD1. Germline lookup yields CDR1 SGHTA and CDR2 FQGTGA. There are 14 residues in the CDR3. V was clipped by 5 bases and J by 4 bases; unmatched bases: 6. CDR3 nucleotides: TGTGCCAGCAGCCCAGGGGGCGGCCTCACTGAAGCTTTCTTT. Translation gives CASSPGGGLTEAFF.

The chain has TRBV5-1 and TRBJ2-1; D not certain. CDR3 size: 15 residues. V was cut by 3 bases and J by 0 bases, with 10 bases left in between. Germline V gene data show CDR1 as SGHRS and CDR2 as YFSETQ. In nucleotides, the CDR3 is TGCGCCAGCAGCTCTGACTCTAGCTCCTACAATGAGCAGTTCTTC. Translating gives CASSSDSSSYNEQFF.

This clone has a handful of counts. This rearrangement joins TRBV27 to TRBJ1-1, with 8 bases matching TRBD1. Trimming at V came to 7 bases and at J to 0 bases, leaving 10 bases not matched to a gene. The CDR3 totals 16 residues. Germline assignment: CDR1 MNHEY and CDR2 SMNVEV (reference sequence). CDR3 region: CASTNRGTGLNTEAFF. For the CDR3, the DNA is TGTGCCAGCACCAATAGGGGGACAGGTCTGAACACTGAAGCTTTCTTT.

For the CDR3, the DNA is TGTGCCTGGGCCGGGACAGGGACAACTTATGGCTACACCTTC. Protein: CAWAGTGTTYGYTF. The chain combines TRBV30 with TRBJ1-2, with 9 bases lining up with TRBD1. Germline-derived CDR1 and CDR2 are GTSNPN and SVGIG (reference sequence). The CDR3 sequence is 14 residues long. The J segment lost 5 bases and the V segment lost 5 bases, leaving 9 bases of the junction unmatched. Full variable domain (missing parts from reference TRBV30 and TRBJ1-2): SQTIHQWPATLVQPVGSPLSLECTVEGTSNPNLYWYRQAAGRGLQLLFYSVGIGQISSEVPQNLSASRPQDRQFILSSKKLLLSDSGFYLCAWAGTGTTYGYTFGSGTRLTVV.

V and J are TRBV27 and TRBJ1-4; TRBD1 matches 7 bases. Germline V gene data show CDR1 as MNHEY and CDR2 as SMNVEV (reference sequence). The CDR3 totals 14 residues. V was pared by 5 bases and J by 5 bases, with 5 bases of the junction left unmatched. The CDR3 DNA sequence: TGTGCCAGCAGTACCCGGGACAGCAATGAAAAACTGTTTTTT. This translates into CASSTRDSNEKLFF.

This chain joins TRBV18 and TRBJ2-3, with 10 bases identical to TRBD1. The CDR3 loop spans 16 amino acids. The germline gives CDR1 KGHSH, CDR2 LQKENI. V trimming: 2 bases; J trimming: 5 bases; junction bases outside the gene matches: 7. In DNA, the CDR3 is TGTGCCAGCTCACCAATCCCGGGACAGGGGCAAGATACGCAGTATTTT. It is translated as CASSPIPGQGQDTQYF.

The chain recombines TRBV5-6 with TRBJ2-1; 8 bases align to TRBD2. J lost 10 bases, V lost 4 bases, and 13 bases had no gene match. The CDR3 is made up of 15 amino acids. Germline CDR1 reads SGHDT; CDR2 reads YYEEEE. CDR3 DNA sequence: TGTGCCAGCAGCCCGACTGGGGCAGGGACTAGGGAGCAGTTCTTC. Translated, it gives CASSPTGAGTREQFF.

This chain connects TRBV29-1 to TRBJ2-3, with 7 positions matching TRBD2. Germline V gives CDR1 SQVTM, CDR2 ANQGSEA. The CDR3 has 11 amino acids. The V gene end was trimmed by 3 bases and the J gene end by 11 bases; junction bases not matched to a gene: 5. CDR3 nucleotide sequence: TGCAGCGTTGATACCGGGGGGATGCAGTATTTT. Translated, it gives CSVDTGGMQYF.

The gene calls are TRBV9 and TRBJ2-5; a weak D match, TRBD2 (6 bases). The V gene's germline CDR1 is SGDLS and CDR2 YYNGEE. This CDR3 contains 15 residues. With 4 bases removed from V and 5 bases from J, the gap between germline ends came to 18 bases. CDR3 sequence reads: CASSPQGGARETQYF. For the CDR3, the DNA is TGTGCCAGCAGCCCCCAGGGCGGGGCCCGGGAGACCCAGTACTTC.

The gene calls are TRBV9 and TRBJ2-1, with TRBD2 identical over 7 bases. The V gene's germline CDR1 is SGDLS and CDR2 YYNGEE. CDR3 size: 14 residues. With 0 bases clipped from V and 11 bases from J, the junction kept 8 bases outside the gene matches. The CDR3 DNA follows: TGTGCCAGCAGCGTAGCTACGGGGGGAGCGAAGCAGTTCTTC. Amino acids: CASSVATGGAKQFF. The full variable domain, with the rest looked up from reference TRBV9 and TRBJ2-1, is DSGVTQTPKHLITATGQRVTLRCSPRSGDLSVYWYQQSLDQGLQFLIQYYNGEERAKGNILERFSAQQFPDLHSELNLSSLELGDSALYFCASSVATGGAKQFFGPGTRLTVL.

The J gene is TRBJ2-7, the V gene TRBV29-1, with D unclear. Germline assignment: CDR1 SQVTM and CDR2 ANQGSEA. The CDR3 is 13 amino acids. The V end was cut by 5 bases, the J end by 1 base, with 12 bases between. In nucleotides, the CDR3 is TGCAGCGTTCGGCCCAGTGGGTCCTACGAGCAGTACTTC. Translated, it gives CSVRPSGSYEQYF.